This T cell receptor (beta chain) was captured in a study of blood T cell repertoires in COVID-19. Turning to the study itself: Sample material is recorded as cDNA or gDNA derived from T cells, B-cell-depleted T cells, or PBMCs.

Participant-given clinical history determined each cohort assignment. Recovered participants had two consecutive negative NP/OP PCR tests, healthcare professional clearance, or symptom resolution. This clone was seen only once. In the original workflow: Reference gene primers were amplified, and this amplification served to estimate nucleated cell counts. The repertoire was sequenced with immunoSEQ multiplex PCR; TCRdb's copy has only in-frame clones and lacks some. V, J and clone size derive from that table, while D and trimming were established from the DNA sequence. The repertoire includes some 240,000 clones, about 86% of them detected once, and around 3.5% sits in the top ten. Germline V gene data show CDR1 as KGHSH and CDR2 as LQKENI. Trimming pared 1 base from V and 4 bases from J, leaving 6 bases between. The CDR3 consists of 13 residues.

The rearrangement links TRBV18 to TRBJ2-3; D is unclear. Source material: PBMCs or T cells enriched from blood (not recorded which). This TCR was sampled from a middle-aged man who had recovered from COVID-19. CDR3 residues: CASSPRQSDTQYF. The DNA for the CDR3 is TGTGCCAGCTCACCACGACAATCAGATACGCAGTATTTT.